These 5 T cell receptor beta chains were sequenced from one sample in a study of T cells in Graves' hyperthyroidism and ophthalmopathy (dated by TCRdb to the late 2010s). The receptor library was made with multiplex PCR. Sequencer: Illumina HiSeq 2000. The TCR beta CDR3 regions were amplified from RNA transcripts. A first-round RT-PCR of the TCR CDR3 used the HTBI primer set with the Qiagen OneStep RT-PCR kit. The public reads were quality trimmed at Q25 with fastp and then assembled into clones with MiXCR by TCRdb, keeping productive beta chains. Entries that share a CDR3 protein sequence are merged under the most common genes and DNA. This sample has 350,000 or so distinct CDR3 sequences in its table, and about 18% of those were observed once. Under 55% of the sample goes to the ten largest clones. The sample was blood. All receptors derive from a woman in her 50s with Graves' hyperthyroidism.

CDR3 DNA: TGTGCCAGCAGCTCGATCGGGACTTCAAGTGGGGCCAACGTCCTGACTTTC. Translated, it gives CASSSIGTSSGANVLTF. The chain uses TRBV7-3 and TRBJ2-6; the D gene is possibly TRBD2 (6 bases). CDR1 SGHTA and CDR2 FQGTGA come from the germline V gene. CDR3 length equals 17 residues. V was clipped by 4 bases and J by 3 bases, with 16 bases between them.

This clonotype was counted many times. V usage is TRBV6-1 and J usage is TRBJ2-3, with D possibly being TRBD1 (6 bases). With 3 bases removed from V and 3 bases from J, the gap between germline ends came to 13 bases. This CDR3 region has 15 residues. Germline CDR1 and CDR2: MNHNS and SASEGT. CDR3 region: CASSDRGARTDTQYF. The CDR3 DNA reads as TGTGCCAGCAGTGACAGGGGCGCGAGAACAGATACGCAGTATTTT.

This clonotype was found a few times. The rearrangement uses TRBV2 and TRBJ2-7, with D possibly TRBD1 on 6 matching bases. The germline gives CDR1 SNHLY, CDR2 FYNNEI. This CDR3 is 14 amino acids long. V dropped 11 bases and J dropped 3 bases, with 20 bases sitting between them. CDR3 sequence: CAVAADRPLYEQYF. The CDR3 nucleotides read TGTGCCGTCGCGGCCGACAGGCCACTCTACGAGCAGTACTTC.

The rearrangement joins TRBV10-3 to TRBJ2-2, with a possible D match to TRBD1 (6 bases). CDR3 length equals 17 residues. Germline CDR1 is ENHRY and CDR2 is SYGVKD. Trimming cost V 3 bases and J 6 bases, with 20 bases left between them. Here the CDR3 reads CAISDSRQALEPGELFF. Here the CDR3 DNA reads TGTGCCATCAGTGATTCGAGACAGGCCTTGGAACCCGGGGAGCTGTTTTTT.

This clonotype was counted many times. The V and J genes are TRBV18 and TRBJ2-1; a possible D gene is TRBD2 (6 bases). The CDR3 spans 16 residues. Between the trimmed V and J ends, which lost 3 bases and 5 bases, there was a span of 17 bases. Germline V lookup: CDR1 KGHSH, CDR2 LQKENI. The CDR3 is CASSPRASALNNEQFF. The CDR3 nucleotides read TGTGCCAGCTCACCTCGGGCTAGCGCTTTGAACAATGAGCAGTTCTTC.